The 25 T cell receptor beta chains listed next were all sequenced from one sample in a study of CD8 T cells in ankylosing spondylitis. TCRdb fed the 5' RACE reads into MiXCR, producing one record per CDR3 protein. The sample lists 150,000 to 200,000 distinct CDR3 sequences, 13% occurring once. Sequencing was performed on blood, either unsorted or a sorted T cell fraction (not recorded which). The receptor source for this set is a female donor with ankylosing spondylitis or in good health (not recorded which).

This clonotype was seen repeatedly, ten times or more. The chain uses TRBV28 and TRBJ1-1; D unclear. Looked up from germline, CDR1 is MDHEN and CDR2 is SYDVKM. The CDR3 contains 12 residues. Trimming left V 2 bases short and J 7 bases short, with 8 bases between. The CDR3 here is CASSLTGFEAFF. The CDR3 nucleotides are TGTGCCAGCAGTTTAACCGGGTTTGAAGCTTTCTTT.

This clonotype was counted at least ten times. The rearrangement joins TRBV18 to TRBJ1-1; TRBD1 matches 7 bases. The CDR3 runs 14 residues. Trimming took 3 bases from V and 8 from J; bases not matched to a gene: 9. From germline, CDR1 is KGHSH and CDR2 LQKENI. In DNA form, the CDR3 reads TGTGCCAGCTCACCGCAAGACAGGGTTGGAGAAGCTTTCTTT. This codes for CASSPQDRVGEAFF.

The sample holds many counts of this clonotype. The rearrangement joins TRBV20-1 to TRBJ2-3; D might be TRBD1 or TRBD2, each matching 5 bases. There are 14 residues in the CDR3. The germline CDR1 and CDR2 sequences are DFQATT and SNEGSKA (reference sequence). V shed 6 bases and J shed 1 base, with 14 bases lying between them. DNA of the CDR3: TGCAGTGCCCACCAACTAGGGGGCACAGATACGCAGTATTTT. Its protein product is CSAHQLGGTDTQYF.

This chain links TRBV7-6 with TRBJ1-2; the D is unclear. Germline V gives CDR1 SGHVS, CDR2 FNYEAQ. CDR3 length equals 12 residues. Trimming cost V 5 bases and J 4 bases, with 8 bases left between them. In DNA, the CDR3 is TGTGCCAGCAGCGAGCCTGGCTATGGCTACACCTTC. Translation: CASSEPGYGYTF.

Comment on this clonotype: One base away lies a much larger clone, so this may be a sequencing read error. The rearrangement uses TRBV7-2 and TRBJ1-1; 7 nucleotides line up with TRBD1. The length of the CDR3 is 14 residues. The germline V gene encodes CDR1 SGHTA and CDR2 FQGNSA. The CDR3 sequence is CANSFRQGNTEAFF. CDR3 in DNA: TGTGCCAACAGCTTCCGACAGGGGAACACTGAAGCTTTCTTT.

This clonotype has ten or more counts. V usage is TRBV18 and J usage is TRBJ1-1; D perhaps matches TRBD1 (5 bases). The CDR3 loop spans 13 amino acids. CDR1 and CDR2 from the germline V gene are KGHSH and LQKENI. The ends were cut back, 3 bases at V and 1 base at J, with 6 bases in the middle. Here the CDR3 reads CASSPDKNTEAFF. CDR3 DNA sequence: TGTGCCAGCTCACCGGACAAGAACACTGAAGCTTTCTTT.

Many counts were recorded for this clonotype. V is TRBV7-6 and J is TRBJ2-3; D is possibly TRBD2 (6 bases). Germline CDR1 reads SGHVS; CDR2 reads FNYEAQ. CDR3 length: 17 residues. The ends were cut back, 5 bases at V and 2 bases at J, with 20 bases in the middle. The CDR3 nucleotides are TGTGCCAGCAGCCTTCTTACGGCTAGCGTCCTCACAGATACGCAGTATTTT. Translating gives CASSLLTASVLTDTQYF. Combining the CDR3 with reference TRBV7-6 and TRBJ2-3 gives the whole variable domain GAGVSQSPRYKVTKRGQDVALRCDPISGHVSLYWYRQALGQGPEFLTYFNYEAQQDKSGLPNDRFSAERPEGSISTLTIQRTEQRDSAMYRCASSLLTASVLTDTQYFGPGTRLTVL.

This rearrangement joins TRBV5-1 to TRBJ2-7; either TRBD1 or TRBD2 may supply D (5 bases each). Per germline, CDR1 SGHRS and CDR2 YFSETQ. The CDR3 is 16 amino acids. Trimming removed 4 bases at V and 1 base at J, with 18 bases between. Here the CDR3 reads CASSRAPGTLSYEQYF. The CDR3 nucleotides read TGCGCCAGCAGCAGAGCTCCCGGGACCCTTTCCTACGAGCAGTACTTC.

This clonotype has at least ten counts. The gene calls are TRBV4-1 and TRBJ2-7, with 7 bases identical to TRBD1. J lost 1 base, V lost 4 bases, and 1 base had no gene match. Germline V lookup: CDR1 MGHRA, CDR2 YSYEKL. The CDR3 extends over 13 amino acids. The CDR3 DNA follows: TGCGCCAGCAGCCCGGGACAGTCCTACGAGCAGTACTTC. Protein product: CASSPGQSYEQYF.

In this sample, this clonotype turned up many times. CDR3 region: CASSHGGGRSSEAFF. CDR3 in DNA: TGCGCCAGCAGCCACGGAGGGGGTCGTTCGAGTGAAGCTTTCTTT. The V gene is TRBV5-1, the J gene TRBJ1-1, with D possibly matching TRBD1 (6 bases). V gave up 4 bases and J gave up 7 bases, with 20 bases separating them. In germline, CDR1 is SGHRS, CDR2 YFSETQ. The length of the CDR3 is 15 residues. Variable domain in full (rest from reference TRBV5-1 and TRBJ1-1): KAGVTQTPRYLIKTRGQQVTLSCSPISGHRSVSWYQQTPGQGLQFLFEYFSETQRNKGNFPGRFSGRQFSNSRSEMNVSTLELGDSALYLCASSHGGGRSSEAFFGQGTRLTVV.

The chain joins TRBV30 to TRBJ2-3; no definite D call. The CDR3 spans 13 residues. Germline CDR1 and CDR2: GTSNPN and SVGIG (reference sequence). V was cut by 0 bases and J by 6 bases, with 10 bases left in between. The CDR3 DNA reads TGTGCCTGGAGTGTAGAGAGACCCGATACGCAGTATTTT. Protein: CAWSVERPDTQYF. Complete variable domain (other parts from reference TRBV30 and TRBJ2-3): SQTIHQWPATLVQPVGSPLSLECTVEGTSNPNLYWYRQAAGRGLQLLFYSVGIGQISSEVPQNLSASRPQDRQFILSSKKLLLSDSGFYLCAWSVERPDTQYFGPGTRLTVL.

This clonotype was seen more than once but under ten times. The chain recombines TRBV7-9 with TRBJ2-3; TRBD2 aligns across 11 bases. CDR3 size: 17 residues. V was pared by 6 bases and J by 1 base, with 9 bases of the junction left unmatched. The germline V gene encodes CDR1 SEHNR and CDR2 FQNEAQ (reference sequence). Written as DNA, the CDR3 is TGTGCCAGCAGTCCCCTACTAGCGGGAGATGGCACAGATACGCAGTATTTT. It codes for CASSPLLAGDGTDTQYF.

The chain links TRBV12-3 or TRBV12-4 to TRBJ2-5; 9 bases line up with TRBD2. Trimming at V came to 5 bases and at J to 0 bases, leaving 7 bases not matched to a gene. This CDR3 is built from 16 residues. The CDR3 region has the DNA TGTGCCAGCAGTCTTCGACTAGCGGAAAACCAAGAGACCCAGTACTTC. Its translation is CASSLRLAENQETQYF.

This clonotype was counted between two and nine times. This chain connects TRBV20-1 to TRBJ2-7; D ambiguous. The CDR3 totals 15 residues. Trimming removed 0 bases from V and 7 bases from J, with 19 bases in between. Germline loops: CDR1 DFQATT, CDR2 SNEGSKA (reference sequence). This CDR3 reads CSARDVTEKGWEQYF. For the CDR3, the DNA is TGCAGTGCTAGAGATGTTACAGAGAAAGGGTGGGAGCAGTACTTC.

The chain is built from TRBV4-2 and TRBJ2-2; TRBD1 is a possible D gene (5 bases). The CDR3 loop spans 13 amino acids. Trimming stripped 6 bases from V and 6 bases from J, with 11 bases between. Germline assignment: CDR1 LGHNA and CDR2 YNFKEQ. CDR3 sequence reads: CASSLKGSGELFF. The CDR3 bases are TGTGCCAGCAGTCTGAAGGGGTCCGGGGAGCTGTTTTTT.

The sample holds many counts of this clonotype. V gene TRBV7-8 combines with J gene TRBJ2-2; D is ambiguous. CDR3 size: 16 residues. CDR1 is SGHVS, CDR2 FQNEAQ, per germline. V was cut by 4 bases and J by 1 base, with 13 bases left in between. CDR3: CASSSPLRRNTGELFF. The DNA of the CDR3 is TGTGCCAGCAGCTCACCTTTACGTCGGAACACCGGGGAGCTGTTTTTT.

This clonotype showed up just a few times. The rearrangement joins TRBV29-1 to TRBJ2-1; 10 positions match TRBD2. V lost 3 bases, J lost 6 bases, and 20 bases stayed unmatched. The germline V gene has CDR1 SQVTM and CDR2 ANQGSEA. This CDR3 region has 19 residues. CDR3 DNA: TGCAGCGTTGAGCCAGCCTTAAACCCGGGACTAGCGCCTGCCAATGAGCAGTTCTTC. Its translation: CSVEPALNPGLAPANEQFF.

As to this clonotype: An end of the junction differs from the germline gene, which may be a read error. J is TRBJ2-6 and V is TRBV12-3 or TRBV12-4, with 8 bases fitting TRBD2. The CDR3 spans 18 residues. This chain's CDR3 is CARSRSLAGTSGANVLTF. The CDR3 nucleotides read TGTGCCCGCAGTAGGAGCCTAGCGGGCACCTCTGGGGCCAACGTCCTGACTTTC.

The sample holds many counts of this clonotype. The chain recombines TRBV20-1 with TRBJ1-2; 8 nucleotides match TRBD1. The V gene's germline CDR1 is DFQATT and CDR2 SNEGSKA (reference sequence). Unmatched junction bases numbered 12, after V lost 4 bases and J lost 8 bases. The CDR3 sequence is 14 residues long. CDR3 coding DNA: TGCAGTGCTAAACCCGGGACAGGTGCGACGGGCTACACCTTC. It codes for CSAKPGTGATGYTF.

Points on this clonotype: It may be a read error: a sequence one base away is much more abundant. V gene TRBV24-1 combines with J gene TRBJ1-2; 7 nucleotides align to TRBD1. CDR3 length equals 14 residues. The germline gives CDR1 KGHDR, CDR2 SFDVKD. The J segment lost 2 bases and the V segment lost 4 bases, leaving 3 bases of the junction unmatched. CDR3 in DNA: TGTGCCACCAGTGACTCGGGACAGAACTATGGCTACACCTTC. It yields the protein CATSDSGQNYGYTF.

The CDR3 sequence is CASRSGQGYTDTQYF. In DNA form, the CDR3 reads TGTGCCAGCAGATCGGGACAGGGTTACACAGATACGCAGTATTTT. The chain couples TRBV6-1 to TRBJ2-3, with TRBD1 matching over 9 bases. Germline CDR1 reads MNHNS; CDR2 reads SASEGT. The CDR3 totals 15 residues. The ends lost 6 bases at V and 2 bases at J; junction bases unmatched: 6.

The table lists this clonotype with a few counts. This sequence joins TRBV18 and TRBJ2-7; D is uncertain. The CDR3 is made up of 17 amino acids. The V end was cut by 3 bases, the J end by 4 bases, with 22 bases between. Germline V lookup: CDR1 KGHSH, CDR2 LQKENI. DNA of the CDR3: TGTGCCAGCTCACCGGTGCCAGTGTCCCGGGTAAGGTACGAGCAGTACTTC. Protein: CASSPVPVSRVRYEQYF.

This clonotype showed up just a few times. The V and J genes are TRBV12-3 or TRBV12-4 and TRBJ2-1; no firm D call. V lost 5 bases and J 6 bases, leaving 14 bases between the germline ends. The CDR3 spans 14 residues. CDR3 nucleotides: TGTGCCAGCAGTCCCTCCGGGTCGACCAATGAGCAGTTCTTC. Amino acid sequence: CASSPSGSTNEQFF.

As concerns this clonotype: A much larger clone lies one base from this, so it may be a read error. This sequence joins TRBV7-2 and TRBJ1-1; D remains unclear. The CDR3 is 15 amino acids. Trimming shortened V by 4 bases and J by 1 base, and 13 bases separated the two germline ends. Germline V gene lookup returns CDR1 SGHTA and CDR2 FQGNSA. CDR3 sequence reads: CASSSGGLGNTEAFF. The DNA for the CDR3 is TGTGCCAGCAGCTCCGGTGGGTTAGGGAACACTGAAGCTTTCTTT.

This clonotype was detected once. A much larger clone lies one base from this, so it may be a read error. The chain recombines TRBV7-2 with TRBJ2-7; tentative D call: TRBD1 (6 bases). Germline V lookup: CDR1 SGHTA, CDR2 FQGNSA. The CDR3 extends over 16 amino acids. CDR3 in amino acids: CASSLAAIGQKDEQCF. The CDR3 nucleotides are TGTGCCAGCAGCTTAGCGGCTATTGGACAGAAGGACGAGCAGTGCTTC.